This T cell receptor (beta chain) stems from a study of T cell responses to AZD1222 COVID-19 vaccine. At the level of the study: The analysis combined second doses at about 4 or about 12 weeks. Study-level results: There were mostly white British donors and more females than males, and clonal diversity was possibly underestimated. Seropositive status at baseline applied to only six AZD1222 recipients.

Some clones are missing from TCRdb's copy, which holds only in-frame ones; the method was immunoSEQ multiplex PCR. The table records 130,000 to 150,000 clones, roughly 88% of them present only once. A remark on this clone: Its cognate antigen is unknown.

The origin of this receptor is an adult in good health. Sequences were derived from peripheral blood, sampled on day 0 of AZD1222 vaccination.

This CDR3 reads CASSLGAQGATEAFF. CDR3 in DNA: TGTGCCAGCAGCTTAGGAGCGCAGGGGGCTACTGAAGCTTTCTTT. This sequence joins TRBV7-8 and TRBJ1-1; 8 nucleotides match TRBD1. The CDR3 is 15 residues long. V was pared by 1 base and J by 5 bases, with 6 bases of the junction left unmatched. Germline loops: CDR1 SGHVS, CDR2 FQNEAQ. Full variable domain (missing parts from reference TRBV7-8 and TRBJ1-1): GAGVSQSPRYKVAKRGQDVALRCDPISGHVSLFWYQQALGQGPEFLTYFQNEAQLDKSGLPSDRFFAERPEGSVSTLKIQRTQQEDSAVYLCASSLGAQGATEAFFGQGTRLTVV.